The rows below give T cell receptor beta chains drawn from one sample of a study of T-cell reconstitution after alpha-beta-depleted transplantation in children. TCRdb reanalysed the PCR reads using MiXCR and keeps one entry per CDR3 protein. The repertoire has about 980,000 distinct CDR3 sequences, roughly 29% of them found once; the top ten carry 28%. The starting material was PBMCs, mostly from graft donor cells, obtained 360 days after TCRalphabeta/CD19-depleted stem cell transplant. The receptors originated from a boy in the first two years of life who had a stem cell transplant for SCID, so the T cells may come from the graft donor. The CDR3 runs from the conserved cysteine through the conserved F or W. A D gene is named only where the DNA matches it firmly. Clone size, where shown, is once, few, many, or a class for clones that have expanded.

D gene: -; V gene: TRBV9; clone size: -; J gene: TRBJ2-3; CDR3 length: 14; CDR3 protein: CASSVLGSRDTQYF; CDR3 DNA: TGTGCCAGCAGCGTGCTGGGGAGCCGGGATACGCAGTATTTT
D gene: -; V gene: TRBV5-4; clone size: -; J gene: TRBJ2-1; CDR3 length: 16; CDR3 protein: CASSLRDRDPYNEQFF; CDR3 DNA: TGTGCCAGCAGCTTGAGGGATAGGGACCCCTACAATGAGCAGTTCTTC
D gene: TRBD1; V gene: TRBV12-3/TRBV12-4; clone size: -; J gene: TRBJ2-5; CDR3 length: 15; CDR3 protein: CASSLRQGTRETQYF; CDR3 DNA: TGTGCCAGCAGTTTACGACAGGGAACAAGGGAGACCCAGTACTTC
D gene: TRBD2; V gene: TRBV3-1; clone size: few; J gene: TRBJ2-5; CDR3 length: 15; CDR3 protein: CASSRGLADQETQYF; CDR3 DNA: TGTGCCAGCAGCCGTGGTCTAGCGGACCAAGAGACCCAGTACTTC
D gene: TRBD2; V gene: TRBV12-3/TRBV12-4; clone size: -; J gene: TRBJ2-1; CDR3 length: 15; CDR3 protein: CASSSGTSGGREQFF; CDR3 DNA: TGTGCCAGCAGTTCCGGGACTAGCGGGGGAAGGGAGCAGTTCTTC
D gene: -; V gene: TRBV24-1; clone size: -; J gene: TRBJ1-2; CDR3 length: 12; CDR3 protein: CATSDPRAGYTF; CDR3 DNA: TGTGCCACCAGTGATCCGCGGGCGGGCTACACCTTC
D gene: -; V gene: TRBV7-3; clone size: -; J gene: TRBJ2-7; CDR3 length: 14; CDR3 protein: CASSLGAINDEQYF; CDR3 DNA: TGTGCCAGCAGCTTAGGGGCGATCAACGACGAGCAGTACTTC
D gene: TRBD2; V gene: TRBV6-5; clone size: -; J gene: TRBJ2-1; CDR3 length: 16; CDR3 protein: CASSYSGGTSYNEQFF; CDR3 DNA: TGTGCCAGCAGTTACTCCGGGGGGACCTCCTACAATGAGCAGTTCTTC
D gene: TRBD2; V gene: TRBV4-3; clone size: few; J gene: TRBJ2-5; CDR3 length: 16; CDR3 protein: CASSQDRGLAGETQYF; CDR3 DNA: TGCGCCAGCAGCCAAGATAGAGGGCTAGCGGGGGAGACCCAGTACTTC
D gene: -; V gene: TRBV7-2; clone size: -; J gene: TRBJ1-1; CDR3 length: 16; CDR3 protein: CASSFVPQSYNTEAFF; CDR3 DNA: TGTGCCAGCAGCTTCGTTCCGCAGTCATATAACACTGAAGCTTTCTTT
D gene: TRBD2; V gene: TRBV2; clone size: -; J gene: TRBJ2-1; CDR3 length: 16; CDR3 protein: CASSEDFQRGYNEQFF; CDR3 DNA: TGTGCCAGCAGTGAGGATTTCCAGCGGGGTTACAATGAGCAGTTCTTC
D gene: -; V gene: TRBV4-2; clone size: few; J gene: TRBJ2-3; CDR3 length: 16; CDR3 protein: CASSQDIRRNTDTQYF; CDR3 DNA: TGTGCCAGCAGCCAGGATATCCGGCGGAACACAGATACGCAGTATTTT
D gene: -; V gene: TRBV24-1; clone size: -; J gene: TRBJ2-4; CDR3 length: 13; CDR3 protein: CATQAGAQNIQYF; CDR3 DNA: TGTGCCACGCAAGCCGGCGCCCAAAACATTCAGTACTTC
D gene: -; V gene: TRBV7-2; clone size: few; J gene: TRBJ2-1; CDR3 length: 15; CDR3 protein: CASSLGVLQRGEQFF; CDR3 DNA: TGTGCCAGCAGCTTAGGGGTCCTCCAACGGGGTGAGCAGTTCTTC